These 20 T cell receptor beta chains came from one sample sequenced in a study of cytotoxic CD8 clonotypes in ibrutinib-treated CLL. Profiling relied on immunoSEQ multiplex PCR, and the TCRdb table lists in-frame clones only, not all of them. The table lists under 200,000 clones, under 90% of them singletons. The sequencing used PBMCs, collected after 24 months of ibrutinib treatment. The receptor source for this set is a human donor with chronic lymphocytic leukemia.

The chain links TRBV7-2 to TRBJ2-3; TRBD1 aligns across 8 bases. The CDR3 length is 15 residues. Trimming at V came to 4 bases and at J to 2 bases, leaving 5 bases not matched to a gene. The germline gives CDR1 SGHTA, CDR2 FQGNSA. The CDR3 here is CASSSNRGNTDTQYF. The CDR3 nucleotides read TGTGCCAGCAGCTCAAACAGGGGGAACACAGATACGCAGTATTTT.

The rearrangement links TRBV7-6 to TRBJ1-5; a possible D gene is TRBD1 (6 bases). V was trimmed by 1 base and J by 1 base, leaving 17 bases between them. CDR3 length: 18 amino acids. Germline V gives CDR1 SGHVS, CDR2 FNYEAQ. As DNA, the CDR3 is TGTGCCAGCAGCTTAGGAAGCAGGGGAGTAGGGAGCAATCAGCCCCAGCATTTT. This gives the protein CASSLGSRGVGSNQPQHF.

This clone was counted only a few times. The genes are TRBV19 and TRBJ1-5; D unclear. Germline V CDR1 and CDR2: LNHDA, SQIVND (reference sequence). CDR3 size: 12 residues. V gave up 8 bases and J gave up 4 bases, with 9 bases separating them. This CDR3 reads CASSDWNQPQHF. For the CDR3, the DNA is TGTGCCAGTTCGGACTGGAATCAGCCCCAGCATTTT.

J is TRBJ1-6 and V is TRBV6-5; D unresolved. The germline CDR1 and CDR2 sequences are MNHEY and SVGAGI. V lost 0 bases to trimming and J lost 7 bases, with 13 bases between them. The CDR3 is 16 amino acids. CDR3 sequence (DNA): TGTGCCAGCAGTTACTCGATTAATGTGGGGAATTCACCCCTCCACTTT. It codes for CASSYSINVGNSPLHF.

The CDR3 DNA sequence: TGTGCCAGCAGTTTCCAGGGGAGTACCTACAATGAGCAGTTCTTC. Translating gives CASSFQGSTYNEQFF. The chain has TRBV6-6 and TRBJ2-1; weak D call: TRBD1 (6 bases). There are 15 residues in the CDR3. V shed 4 bases and J shed 2 bases, with 12 bases lying between them. Germline V gene data show CDR1 as MNHNY and CDR2 as SVGAGI (reference sequence).

V gene TRBV7-2 combines with J gene TRBJ1-4; 8 nucleotides match TRBD1. From germline, CDR1 is SGHTA and CDR2 FQGNSA. V shed 3 bases, J shed 7 bases, and the junction held 10 bases outside the gene matches. This CDR3 is built from 16 residues. This chain's CDR3 is CASSFRQGIVREKLFF. CDR3 bases: TGTGCCAGCAGCTTCAGACAGGGGATTGTTCGTGAAAAACTGTTTTTT. The complete variable domain, with remaining parts taken from reference TRBV7-2 and TRBJ1-4, reads GAGVSQSPSNKVTEKGKDVELRCDPISGHTALYWYRQSLGQGLEFLIYFQGNSAPDKSGLPSDRFSAERTGGSVSTLTIQRTQQEDSAVYLCASSFRQGIVREKLFFGSGTQLSVL.

The chain combines TRBV4-1 with TRBJ2-6; weak D call: TRBD1 (6 bases). CDR1 is MGHRA and CDR2 is YSYEKL in the germline V gene. Trimming cost V 0 bases and J 0 bases, with 21 bases left between them. This CDR3 contains 21 residues. CDR3 DNA: TGCGCCAGCAGCCAAGACTTCCTCGGACAGTCTTTTTCCTCTGGGGCCAACGTCCTGACTTTC. It specifies CASSQDFLGQSFSSGANVLTF.

The chain links TRBV9 to TRBJ2-7; D unclear. Trimming removed 5 bases from V and 4 bases from J, with 13 bases in between. The CDR3 extends over 13 amino acids. Germline V gene sequence: CDR1 SGDLS, CDR2 YYNGEE. CDR3 loop: CASSYTVEYEQYF. In DNA, the CDR3 is TGTGCCAGCAGTTACACAGTTGAGTACGAGCAGTACTTC.

V and J are TRBV10-2 and TRBJ2-3; a weak D match, TRBD1 (5 bases). Looked up from germline, CDR1 is WSHSY and CDR2 is SAAADI. The CDR3 covers 15 residues. V lost 5 bases, J lost 0 bases, and 12 bases lay in between. Here the CDR3 reads CASSLGATSTDTQYF. The DNA for the CDR3 is TGCGCCAGCAGTTTAGGGGCCACTAGCACAGATACGCAGTATTTT.

This chain links TRBV6-5 with TRBJ1-1, with 8 bases fitting TRBD1. The trim removed 4 bases at V and 7 bases at J, leaving 8 bases unmatched. Germline loops: CDR1 MNHEY, CDR2 SVGAGI. The CDR3 extends over 14 amino acids. CDR3 DNA sequence: TGTGCCAGCAGTTCCCGCCTACAGGGGGATGAAGCTTTCTTT. Translating it yields CASSSRLQGDEAFF.

The chain has TRBV28 and TRBJ2-1, with 8 nucleotides matching TRBD2. The CDR3 length is 14 residues. Germline V lookup: CDR1 MDHEN, CDR2 SYDVKM. V shed 6 bases, J shed 7 bases, and the junction held 8 bases outside the gene matches. CDR3 in amino acids: CASRPAGEGNEQFF. The CDR3 DNA follows: TGTGCCAGCAGACCAGCGGGAGAGGGGAATGAGCAGTTCTTC.

The rearrangement uses TRBV28 and TRBJ2-2, with D hard to call. V was cut by 5 bases and J by 4 bases, with 2 bases left in between. CDR3 length: 11 residues. The V gene's germline CDR1 is MDHEN and CDR2 SYDVKM. The CDR3 DNA follows: TGTGCCAGCAGTGTCACCGGGGAGCTGTTTTTT. Its protein product is CASSVTGELFF.

V and J are TRBV5-1 and TRBJ1-4; D gene ambiguous. V was shortened by 5 bases and J by 5 bases, with 19 bases between the two germline ends. This CDR3 region has 16 residues. The germline V gene encodes CDR1 SGHRS and CDR2 YFSETQ. CDR3 nucleotides: TGCGCCAGCAGGCCGGCCGATCAGAGCCCGAATGAAAAACTGTTTTTT. As protein: CASRPADQSPNEKLFF.

This clone has only one observation. This chain joins TRBV29-1 and TRBJ2-1; 11 nucleotides match TRBD2. The length of the CDR3 is 15 residues. Unmatched junction bases numbered 7, after V lost 7 bases and J lost 2 bases. Germline-derived CDR1 and CDR2 are SQVTM and ANQGSEA. Written as DNA, the CDR3 is TGCAGCGCCGAAATAGCGGGAGGGCCCTACAATGAGCAGTTCTTC. Its protein is CSAEIAGGPYNEQFF.

The chain joins TRBV6-5 to TRBJ1-2; D remains ambiguous. Trimming cost V 5 bases and J 8 bases, with 15 bases left between them. The CDR3 contains 13 residues. Germline CDR1 reads MNHEY; CDR2 reads SVGAGI. This CDR3 reads CASSANRRPGYTF. CDR3 bases: TGTGCCAGCAGTGCAAATCGACGGCCCGGCTACACCTTC.

This sequence joins TRBV27 and TRBJ2-5; 12 positions match TRBD2. The ends lost 3 bases at V and 6 bases at J; junction bases unmatched: 5. There are 15 residues in the CDR3. Germline-derived CDR1 and CDR2 are MNHEY and SMNVEV (reference sequence). The CDR3 region is CASSFLGLAGQTQYF. CDR3 in DNA: TGTGCCAGCAGTTTTCTCGGACTAGCGGGACAGACCCAGTACTTC.

This chain uses TRBV19 with TRBJ2-3; TRBD2 matches at 11 bases. The germline gives CDR1 LNHDA, CDR2 SQIVND (reference sequence). The CDR3 runs to 16 residues. Germline trimming cut 5 bases from V and 1 base from J; bases unmatched to any gene: 5. The DNA of the CDR3 is TGTGCCAGTAGTGCCCAACTAGCGGGAGGCACAGATACGCAGTATTTT. It codes for CASSAQLAGGTDTQYF. The full variable domain, rest sourced from reference TRBV19 and TRBJ2-3, is DGGITQSPKYLFRKEGQNVTLSCEQNLNHDAMYWYRQDPGQGLRLIYYSQIVNDFQKGDIAEGYSVSREKKESFPLTVTSAQKNPTAFYLCASSAQLAGGTDTQYFGPGTRLTVL.

The genes are TRBV9 and TRBJ1-3; D is ambiguous. The ends were cut back, 4 bases at V and 1 base at J, with 9 bases in the middle. Germline-derived CDR1 and CDR2 are SGDLS and YYNGEE. The CDR3 covers 14 residues. CDR3 coding DNA: TGTGCCAGCAGCCCGGGAGGTTCTGGAAACACCATATATTTT. It yields the protein CASSPGGSGNTIYF.

This chain links TRBV21-1 with TRBJ1-6; no DNA check was done on the table's D call, TRBD1. TRBV21-1 constitutes a pseudogene. This CDR3 spans 15 amino acids. In DNA, the CDR3 is TGTGCCAGCAGCAAAGACGGGACAGATAATTCACCCCTCCACTTT. Translating gives CASSKDGTDNSPLHF.

The chain uses TRBV9 and TRBJ1-3; no definite D call. CDR3 size: 15 residues. Looked up from germline, CDR1 is SGDLS and CDR2 is YYNGEE. Trimming took 2 bases from V and 4 from J, leaving 13 bases between them. CDR3 residues: CASSVPTTAGNTIYF. Here the CDR3 DNA reads TGTGCCAGCAGCGTCCCAACCACAGCGGGAAACACCATATATTTT.